The present TCR beta chain was sequenced within a study of cytomegalovirus exposure and HLA in healthy donors. This clone came up once. CDR3 size: 14 residues. Looked up from germline, CDR1 is SGHVS and CDR2 is FQNEAQ. With V trimmed by 3 bases and J by 2 bases, 1 base remained unmatched. This table comes from immunoSEQ multiplex PCR, and its TCRdb copy is limited to in-frame clones, with some not included. The table shows roughly 150,000 clones, with approximately 90% occurring only once. Material for sequencing was PBMCs. This TCR was recovered from a man between 18 and 35 years old in good health and CMV-seronegative. The chain joins TRBV7-8 to TRBJ2-3, with 8 bases fitting TRBD2. In DNA, the CDR3 is TGTGCCAGCAGCTTTAGCGGGGCCACAGATACGCAGTATTTT. Translation: CASSFSGATDTQYF.